The next 32 T cell receptor beta chains were all read from a single sample in a study of cytomegalovirus exposure and HLA in healthy donors. Primers: 60 Vbeta forward and 13 Jbeta reverse. The assay was immunoSEQ multiplex PCR, and TCRdb's table has in-frame clones only and misses some. The sample lists 130,000 to 150,000 clones, about three quarters occurring once. The sequencing input was PBMCs. The receptor set was obtained from a woman younger than 45 in good health and CMV-seronegative.

This clone was seen once. The rearrangement links TRBV7-3 to TRBJ2-3; TRBD2 aligns across 8 bases. CDR3 size: 15 residues. Germline V CDR1 and CDR2: SGHTA, FQGTGA. J gave up 4 bases and V 5 bases, and 8 bases lay outside the gene matches. CDR3 nucleotide sequence: TGTGCCAGCAGCCCCCTGGCGGGGGGATCAGATACGCAGTATTTT. Encoded protein: CASSPLAGGSDTQYF.

The count of this clone is one. V is TRBV6-5 and J is TRBJ1-2, with D perhaps TRBD1 (5 bases). Germline-derived CDR1 and CDR2 are MNHEY and SVGAGI. V was trimmed by 0 bases and J by 6 bases, leaving 17 bases between them. CDR3 size: 16 residues. CDR3 sequence reads: CASSYSIWRQGDGYTF. DNA of the CDR3: TGTGCCAGCAGTTACTCGATCTGGCGGCAGGGTGATGGCTACACCTTC.

The chain couples TRBV2 to TRBJ1-2, with 7 bases fitting TRBD1. This CDR3 region has 14 residues. Germline V gives CDR1 SNHLY, CDR2 FYNNEI. The V segment lost 1 base and the J segment 4 bases; nucleotides outside the gene matches: 3. DNA for the CDR3: TGTGCCAGCAGTGAAGGGACAGGTCTCTATGGCTACACCTTC. Its protein product is CASSEGTGLYGYTF.

This chain links TRBV6-1 with TRBJ2-3; 7 nucleotides match TRBD2. The CDR3 consists of 15 residues. Germline V gene lookup returns CDR1 MNHNS and CDR2 SASEGT. V gave up 1 base and J gave up 1 base; unmatched junction bases: 2. The CDR3 protein is CASSEERGGTDTQYF. The CDR3 nucleotides read TGTGCCAGCAGTGAAGAACGGGGGGGCACAGATACGCAGTATTTT.

Only a few counts were recorded for this clone. V is TRBV5-1 and J is TRBJ2-2; 9 nucleotides match TRBD2. The V gene's germline CDR1 is SGHRS and CDR2 YFSETQ. This CDR3 is 19 amino acids long. V gave up 0 bases and J gave up 7 bases; unmatched junction bases: 16. CDR3 loop: CASSLGDFRLAGTGGELFF. The DNA for the CDR3 is TGCGCCAGCAGCTTGGGAGACTTTCGGCTAGCGGGGACGGGCGGGGAGCTGTTTTTT.

This chain uses TRBV19 with TRBJ2-3; D possibly corresponds to TRBD2 (7 bases). Germline V gene lookup returns CDR1 LNHDA and CDR2 SQIVND (reference sequence). The CDR3 totals 15 residues. Trimming pared 7 bases from V and 2 bases from J, leaving 16 bases between. This CDR3 is CASKMGGGSTDTQYF. The CDR3 DNA sequence: TGTGCCAGTAAGATGGGAGGGGGGTCCACAGATACGCAGTATTTT.

Comment on this clone: Other DNA sequences of this sample code for an identical CDR3. J is TRBJ2-1 and V is TRBV29-1; D is uncertain. This CDR3 comprises 13 residues. CDR1 is SQVTM and CDR2 is ANQGSEA in the germline V gene. Trimming left V 8 bases short and J 0 bases short, with 11 bases between. The CDR3 reads CSRPRSSYNEQFF. The CDR3 nucleotides are TGCAGCAGACCCCGGAGCTCCTACAATGAGCAGTTCTTC.

This chain joins TRBV27 and TRBJ1-1; D not certain. The CDR3 has 14 amino acids. Germline V CDR1 and CDR2: MNHEY, SMNVEV (reference sequence). V was cut by 6 bases and J by 1 base, with 12 bases left in between. CDR3 sequence: CASSKAGSNTEAFF. CDR3 coding DNA: TGTGCCAGCAGCAAAGCCGGGTCGAACACTGAAGCTTTCTTT.

In its sample, this clone was seen many times. The chain links TRBV11-2 to TRBJ1-2; D ambiguous. The CDR3 length is 14 residues. Trimming stripped 0 bases from V and 4 bases from J, with 9 bases between. Germline assignment: CDR1 SGHAT and CDR2 FQNNGV. CDR3 bases: TGTGCCAGCAGCTTAGATGGAGCAGCCTATGGCTACACCTTC. The encoded protein is CASSLDGAAYGYTF.

About this clone: An end of the junction differs from the germline gene, which may be a read error. V is TRBV6-4 and J is TRBJ1-1, with 9 bases fitting TRBD1. This CDR3 spans 15 amino acids. The germline V gene has CDR1 MRHNA and CDR2 SNTAGT. This chain's CDR3 is CASSYSRDRDTEAFF. The CDR3 bases are TGTGCCAGCAGTTACTCCCGGGACAGGGACACTGAAGCTTTCTTT.

The chain links TRBV6-1 to TRBJ2-7, with a weak D call TRBD1 (5 bases). Germline values: CDR1 MNHNS, CDR2 SASEGT. V lost 3 bases and J lost 1, with 13 bases in between. The CDR3 extends over 15 amino acids. The CDR3 loop reads CASSDIWGKSYEQYF. The CDR3 nucleotides read TGTGCCAGCAGTGACATTTGGGGCAAGTCCTACGAGCAGTACTTC.

This chain uses TRBV2 with TRBJ2-1; 12 bases agree with TRBD1. Germline-derived CDR1 and CDR2 are SNHLY and FYNNEI. The CDR3 covers 15 residues. The V segment lost 1 base and the J segment 12 bases; nucleotides outside the gene matches: 7. The CDR3 reads CASSEGGTGGKGQFF. The CDR3 DNA follows: TGTGCCAGCAGTGAAGGTGGGACAGGGGGCAAGGGGCAGTTCTTC. Complete variable domain (other parts from reference TRBV2 and TRBJ2-1): EPEVTQTPSHQVTQMGQEVILRCVPISNHLYFYWYRQILGQKVEFLVSFYNNEISEKSEIFDDQFSVERPDGSNFTLKIRSTKLEDSAMYFCASSEGGTGGKGQFFGPGTRLTVL.

The chain couples TRBV6-1 to TRBJ2-1; 9 bases line up with TRBD2. From germline, CDR1 is MNHNS and CDR2 SASEGT. The junction had 3 bases not matched to a gene; V was cut back by 2 bases and J by 4 bases. This CDR3 is 15 amino acids long. The CDR3 nucleotides read TGTGCCAGCAGTGAATTTAGCGGGGGATACAATGAGCAGTTCTTC. Translation gives CASSEFSGGYNEQFF.

The chain combines TRBV7-8 with TRBJ2-1, with 10 bases identical to TRBD2. J lost 2 bases, V lost 5 bases, and 6 bases had no gene match. This CDR3 contains 16 residues. In germline, CDR1 is SGHVS, CDR2 FQNEAQ. The DNA for the CDR3 is TGTGCCAGCAGCACATTAGCGGGGGGAACCTACAATGAGCAGTTCTTC. Its translation: CASSTLAGGTYNEQFF.

This chain uses TRBV5-4 with TRBJ2-1; D may be TRBD1 (5 bases). Between the trimmed V and J ends, which lost 4 bases and 10 bases, there was a span of 15 bases. Germline assignment: CDR1 SGHNT and CDR2 YYREEE (reference sequence). The CDR3 has 13 residues. The CDR3 here is CASSLAPRGEQFF. The CDR3 DNA is TGTGCCAGCAGCCTTGCGCCTAGGGGCGAGCAGTTCTTC.

This clone was seen a single time. The chain couples TRBV19 to TRBJ2-1; D not resolved. V was pared by 6 bases and J by 4 bases, with 16 bases between. The CDR3 extends over 15 amino acids. Germline CDR1 is LNHDA and CDR2 is SQIVND (reference sequence). The CDR3 DNA sequence: TGTGCCAGTAGGCTGGGCACCGCTCTTTACAATGAGCAGTTCTTC. Translation gives CASRLGTALYNEQFF.

This chain uses TRBV9 with TRBJ1-2; 10 bases align to TRBD1. Germline V lookup: CDR1 SGDLS, CDR2 YYNGEE. CDR3 length: 13 residues. After removal of 4 bases from V and 6 bases from J, the junction contained 3 bases not matched to a gene. CDR3 loop: CASSPTGGNGYTF. The CDR3 DNA reads TGTGCCAGCAGCCCGACAGGGGGCAATGGCTACACCTTC.

This chain connects TRBV5-1 to TRBJ1-1; D is uncertain. Germline CDR1 is SGHRS and CDR2 is YFSETQ. Trimming shortened V by 1 base and J by 5 bases, and 12 bases separated the two germline ends. The CDR3 extends over 14 amino acids. The CDR3 bases are TGCGCCAGCAGCTTGTCGCGAGGAGTGACTGAAGCTTTCTTT. Encoded protein: CASSLSRGVTEAFF.

As to this clone: A read error may produce the germline difference seen at one junction end. This sequence joins TRBV7-9 and TRBJ1-2; 10 bases are shared with TRBD1. There are 15 residues in the CDR3. Germline CDR1 SEHNR, CDR2 FQNEAQ (reference sequence). CDR3 nucleotide sequence: TGTTCCAGCAGCTTAGAGGAGGGACAGGGGCATGGCTACACCTTC. This sequence encodes CSSSLEEGQGHGYTF.

J is TRBJ1-2 and V is TRBV5-8; D is ambiguous. CDR1 is SGHTS and CDR2 is YDEGEE in the germline V gene. The CDR3 runs to 16 residues. V lost 4 bases, J lost 0 bases, and 16 bases lay in between. The CDR3 is CASSDQPILANYGYTF. In DNA form, the CDR3 reads TGTGCCAGCAGCGATCAACCGATTCTAGCTAACTATGGCTACACCTTC.

V is TRBV6-1 and J is TRBJ1-3, with unresolved D. The V end lost 7 bases, the J end lost 0 bases, and 13 bases lay between the germline ends. The CDR3 contains 15 residues. CDR1 and CDR2 from the germline V gene are MNHNS and SASEGT. CDR3 amino acids: CASKSGYYSGNTIYF. In DNA, the CDR3 is TGTGCCAGCAAGTCGGGGTACTACTCTGGAAACACCATATATTTT.

In its sample, this clone was seen once. V usage is TRBV7-9 and J usage is TRBJ1-1, with D uncertain. Trimming pared 4 bases from V and 5 bases from J, leaving 11 bases between. Germline assignment: CDR1 SEHNR and CDR2 FQNEAQ (reference sequence). CDR3 length: 13 amino acids. The CDR3 loop is CASSSVPGTEAFF. CDR3 nucleotide sequence: TGTGCCAGCAGCTCGGTACCGGGGACTGAAGCTTTCTTT.

J is TRBJ1-1 and V is TRBV7-3; D uncertain. CDR1 SGHTA and CDR2 FQGTGA come from the germline V gene. Trimming cost V 5 bases and J 0 bases, with 16 bases left between them. This CDR3 is built from 16 residues. The CDR3 region is CASSPRGIGMNTEAFF. The CDR3 region has the DNA TGTGCCAGCAGCCCACGAGGGATTGGAATGAACACTGAAGCTTTCTTT.

V usage is TRBV6-1 and J usage is TRBJ2-7; the match to TRBD1 covers 8 bases. Germline V gives CDR1 MNHNS, CDR2 SASEGT. V lost 3 bases, J lost 4 bases, and 8 bases stayed unmatched. This CDR3 is 15 amino acids long. The chain's CDR3 is CASSEVLTGEYEQYF. Here the CDR3 DNA reads TGTGCCAGCAGTGAGGTGTTGACAGGGGAGTACGAGCAGTACTTC.

V and J are TRBV30 and TRBJ2-1; TRBD2 might be the D (6 bases). This CDR3 comprises 15 residues. The germline CDR1 and CDR2 sequences are GTSNPN and SVGIG (reference sequence). The V end was cut by 8 bases, the J end by 6 bases, with 23 bases between. CDR3 region: CALNGGPTLVNEQFF. The CDR3 bases are TGTGCCCTAAACGGGGGTCCAACCCTAGTCAATGAGCAGTTCTTC.

This rearrangement joins TRBV5-1 to TRBJ2-2; 14 bases align to TRBD2. The CDR3 consists of 18 residues. J was trimmed by 2 bases and V by 4 bases; bases with no gene match: 7. Germline CDR1 is SGHRS and CDR2 is YFSETQ. The CDR3 protein is CASSPRGLAGGNTGELFF. The CDR3 nucleotides are TGCGCCAGCAGCCCGAGAGGACTAGCGGGGGGCAACACCGGGGAGCTGTTTTTT.

The J gene is TRBJ2-6, the V gene TRBV4-3; 7 bases are shared with TRBD1. The junction had 5 bases not matched to a gene; V was cut back by 0 bases and J by 0 bases. This CDR3 spans 18 amino acids. Per germline, CDR1 LGHNA and CDR2 YSLEER. The CDR3 is CASSQDPGQSSGANVLTF. The CDR3 nucleotides are TGCGCCAGCAGCCAAGACCCGGGACAGAGCTCTGGGGCCAACGTCCTGACTTTC.

The chain has TRBV6-6 and TRBJ1-2; 9 positions agree with TRBD1. CDR1 is MNHNY, CDR2 SVGAGI, per germline (reference sequence). V was pared by 7 bases and J by 1 base, with 4 bases of the junction left unmatched. The CDR3 covers 14 residues. CDR3 protein: CASNRDRVNYGYTF. CDR3 coding DNA: TGTGCCAGCAACCGGGACAGGGTTAACTATGGCTACACCTTC.

The rearrangement joins TRBV19 to TRBJ1-2; TRBD1 aligns across 9 bases. The junction had 6 bases not matched to a gene; V was cut back by 5 bases and J by 5 bases. CDR3 length equals 14 residues. Germline V CDR1 and CDR2: LNHDA, SQIVND (reference sequence). The CDR3 protein is CASSPRDRVYGYTF. Here the CDR3 DNA reads TGTGCCAGTAGTCCCCGGGACAGGGTGTATGGCTACACCTTC.

This rearrangement joins TRBV9 to TRBJ2-7; 8 bases align to TRBD1. Germline loops: CDR1 SGDLS, CDR2 YYNGEE. Trimming at V came to 4 bases and at J to 0 bases, leaving 9 bases not matched to a gene. The CDR3 covers 16 residues. This CDR3 reads CASSPRTGSISYEQYF. The CDR3 DNA reads TGTGCCAGCAGCCCACGGACAGGGTCGATCTCCTACGAGCAGTACTTC.

J is TRBJ1-2 and V is TRBV5-6; D is ambiguous. CDR3 size: 14 residues. With 4 bases removed from V and 8 bases from J, the gap between germline ends came to 18 bases. Germline V CDR1 and CDR2: SGHDT, YYEEEE. CDR3 in amino acids: CASSQRLQAGGYTF. The CDR3 nucleotides are TGTGCCAGCAGCCAAAGGCTCCAGGCTGGGGGCTACACCTTC.

The V call is TRBV6-1, the J call TRBJ1-4; TRBD1 agrees at 7 bases. Germline V CDR1 and CDR2: MNHNS, SASEGT. The CDR3 runs 14 residues. V lost 7 bases to trimming and J lost 10 bases; unmatched junction nucleotides: 12. The DNA of the CDR3 is TGTGCCAGCACATTAGAGGGGGCTTCAGTAAAACTGTTTTTT. Its protein product is CASTLEGASVKLFF.